This T cell receptor beta chain originates from a study of lymphopenia after photon versus proton radiotherapy. Produced via immunoSEQ multiplex PCR; TCRdb's table is partial and in-frame only. The sample includes 50,000 to 60,000 clones, 80% to 95% of them seen just once. Germline V gives CDR1 MDHEN, CDR2 SYDVKM. The CDR3 is 14 amino acids. The V and J ends lost 2 bases and 7 bases respectively, with 13 bases between them. Only one count was recorded for this clone. The clonotype originates from a woman in her thirties or forties with cholangiocarcinoma. The chain is built from TRBV28 and TRBJ2-3; weak D call: TRBD1 (5 bases). Source: peripheral blood, taken from a patient treated with photon-based radiotherapy. The chain's CDR3 is CASSLGIQGNTQYF. The CDR3 DNA reads as TGTGCCAGCAGTTTAGGGATCCAGGGCAATACGCAGTATTTT.